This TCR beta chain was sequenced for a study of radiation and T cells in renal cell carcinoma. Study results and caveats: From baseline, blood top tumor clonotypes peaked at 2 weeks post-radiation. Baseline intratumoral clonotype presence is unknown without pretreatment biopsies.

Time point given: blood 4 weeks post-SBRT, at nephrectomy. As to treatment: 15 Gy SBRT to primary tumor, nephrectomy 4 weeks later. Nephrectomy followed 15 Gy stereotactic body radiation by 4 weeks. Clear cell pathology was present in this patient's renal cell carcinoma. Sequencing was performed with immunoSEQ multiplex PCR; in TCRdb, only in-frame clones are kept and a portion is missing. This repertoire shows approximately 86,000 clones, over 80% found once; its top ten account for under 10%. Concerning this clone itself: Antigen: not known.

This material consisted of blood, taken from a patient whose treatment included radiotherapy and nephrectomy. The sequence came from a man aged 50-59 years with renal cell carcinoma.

DNA for the CDR3: TGTGCCAGCAGCAGTGGACTAGCGGGGGGGCCGTTTGAGACCCAGTACTTC. Its translation: CASSSGLAGGPFETQYF. The chain couples TRBV7-2 to TRBJ2-5, with TRBD2 matching over 15 bases. The CDR3 contains 17 residues. Germline trimming cut 5 bases from V and 5 bases from J; bases unmatched to any gene: 9. The germline V gene has CDR1 SGHTA and CDR2 FQGNSA.